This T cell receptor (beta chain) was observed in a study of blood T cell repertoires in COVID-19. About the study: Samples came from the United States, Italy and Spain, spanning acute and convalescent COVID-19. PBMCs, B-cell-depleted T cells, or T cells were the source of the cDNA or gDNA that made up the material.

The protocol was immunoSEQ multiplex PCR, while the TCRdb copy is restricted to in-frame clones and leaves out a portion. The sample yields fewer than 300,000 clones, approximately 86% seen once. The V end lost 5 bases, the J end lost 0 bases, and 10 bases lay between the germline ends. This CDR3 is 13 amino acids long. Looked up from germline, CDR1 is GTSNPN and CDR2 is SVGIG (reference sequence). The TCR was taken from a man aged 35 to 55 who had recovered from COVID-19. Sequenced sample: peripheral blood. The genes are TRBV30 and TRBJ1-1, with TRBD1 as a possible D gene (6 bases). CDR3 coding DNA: TGTGCCTGGCTCGGACAGATGAACACTGAAGCTTTCTTT. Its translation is CAWLGQMNTEAFF.